This entry is about one T cell receptor beta chain. Antigen specificity is unknown. This entry comes from a study of shared clonotypes between healthy human individuals. Broader study findings: Compared with memory subsets, naive subsets generally had larger estimated richness.

The repertoire was sequenced with immunoSEQ multiplex PCR; TCRdb's copy has only in-frame clones and lacks some. The profile covers roughly 1.5 million clones, with 95% to 99% appearing a single time and 0.4% to 0.55% taken by the ten largest. All donors were Caucasian adults living in Nashville, Tennessee. Negatively enriched CD4+ T cells were divided by CD45RA into naive and memory. CDR1 and CDR2 (germline): SGHTA, FQGNSA. The V end was cut by 5 bases, the J end by 8 bases, with 15 bases between. This CDR3 spans 13 amino acids. The TCR originated in a man younger than 40 in good health. Sequencing was done on a sample of naive CD4+ T cells sorted from blood. The subset is: CD45RA+ positively selected. The chain recombines TRBV7-2 with TRBJ1-2; a weak D match, TRBD1 (6 bases). CDR3 in amino acids: CASSPLGGRGYTF. The CDR3 DNA follows: TGTGCCAGCAGCCCATTAGGGGGGAGGGGCTACACCTTC.